This TCR beta chain derives from a study of early T cells in non-severe SARS-CoV-2 infection. As for the study in general: Chains were not paired, and sequencing was done on bulk RNA from unsorted whole blood. General study results and limits: Lookups in VDJdb leaned toward anti-spike CD8 responses and missed private and CD4 specificities.

Worth noting for this clonotype: Antigen: not known.

V gave up 2 bases and J gave up 5 bases; unmatched junction bases: 6. The CDR3 runs to 15 residues. Germline V lookup: CDR1 MNHEY, CDR2 SVGEGT. Each single cDNA molecule received a unique molecular identifier. MiXCR, applied by TCRdb to the 5' RACE reads, yields one record per CDR3 protein. The table lists more than 60,000 distinct CDR3 sequences, about 11% of them singletons. This sequence was found in an adult who was a healthcare worker with PCR-confirmed SARS-CoV-2 infection or an uninfected control (not recorded which). The donor label of this sample is uncertain. J is TRBJ2-5 and V is TRBV6-2 or TRBV6-3; 9 bases are a match to TRBD2. Specimen: whole blood, collected at baseline. In DNA form, the CDR3 reads TGTGCCAGCAGTTACCTAGCGGGGACGTTTGAGACCCAGTACTTC. Translated: CASSYLAGTFETQYF.